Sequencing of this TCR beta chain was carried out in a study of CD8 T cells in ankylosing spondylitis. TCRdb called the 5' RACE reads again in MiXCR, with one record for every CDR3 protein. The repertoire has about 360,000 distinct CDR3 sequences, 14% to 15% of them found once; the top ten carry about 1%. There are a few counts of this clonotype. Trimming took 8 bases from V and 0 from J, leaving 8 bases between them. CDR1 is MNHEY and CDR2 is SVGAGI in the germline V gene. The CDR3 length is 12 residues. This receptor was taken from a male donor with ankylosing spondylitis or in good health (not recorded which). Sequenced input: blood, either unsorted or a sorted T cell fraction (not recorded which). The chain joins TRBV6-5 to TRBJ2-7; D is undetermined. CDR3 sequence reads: CASGTNSYEQYF. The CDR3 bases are TGTGCCAGCGGAACCAACTCCTACGAGCAGTACTTC.